The following is a TCR beta chain sequence with its context. This CDR3 has 15 residues. Looked up from germline, CDR1 is SGHTA and CDR2 is FQGTGA. Trimming shortened V by 1 base and J by 2 bases, and 10 bases separated the two germline ends. This record comes from a study of blood T cell repertoires in COVID-19. For the study at large: The samples span acute and convalescent COVID-19 from the United States, Italy and Spain.

How the authors handled the data: How many nucleated cells were present was estimated from reference gene primer amplification. Sequencing used immunoSEQ multiplex PCR; TCRdb keeps in-frame clones, though not all of them. V and J calls and clone size are as listed in that table; D and trimming were resolved from the DNA. This table has some 80,000 clones, roughly 84% appearing once. The material sequenced was peripheral blood. The receptor comes from a woman aged 80 or over in a cohort sampled during active or convalescent COVID-19. V usage is TRBV7-3 and J usage is TRBJ2-3; D is uncertain. The CDR3 sequence is CASSLNPQTTDTQYF. The DNA for the CDR3 is TGTGCCAGCAGCTTAAATCCACAAACCACAGATACGCAGTATTTT. The full variable domain, with the rest looked up from reference TRBV7-3 and TRBJ2-3, is GAGVSQTPSNKVTEKGKYVELRCDPISGHTALYWYRQSLGQGPEFLIYFQGTGAADDSGLPNDRFFAVRPEGSVSTLKIQRTERGDSAVYLCASSLNPQTTDTQYFGPGTRLTVL.